The 26 T cell receptor beta chains in this list originate from one sample, sequenced in a study of blood T cell repertoires in COVID-19. Sequenced by immunoSEQ multiplex PCR; TCRdb stores in-frame clones only, minus some. The repertoire consists of approximately 200,000 clones, with 80% to 90% occurring once and the leading ten covering more than 2.5%. The sequenced material came from peripheral blood. The source is a man aged 60-69 years with acute or convalescent COVID-19.

The chain joins TRBV10-3 to TRBJ1-6; D is undetermined. This CDR3 is 14 amino acids long. Trimming removed 3 bases from V and 6 bases from J, with 9 bases in between. Germline V gene sequence: CDR1 ENHRY, CDR2 SYGVKD. In DNA form, the CDR3 reads TGTGCCATCAGTGAAGTACGGAGTAATTCACCCCTCCACTTT. This codes for CAISEVRSNSPLHF.

V usage is TRBV27 and J usage is TRBJ2-7, with 9 nucleotides matching TRBD1. The V gene end was trimmed by 4 bases and the J gene end by 4 bases; junction bases not matched to a gene: 8. From germline, CDR1 is MNHEY and CDR2 SMNVEV (reference sequence). The CDR3 extends over 15 amino acids. CDR3 coding DNA: TGTGCCAGCAGTTCACCGGGACAGGGTTTGTACGAGCAGTACTTC. Its protein product is CASSSPGQGLYEQYF.

The table lists this clone with a few counts. The rearrangement uses TRBV28 and TRBJ2-5; D gene unclear. The CDR3 consists of 16 residues. With 3 bases removed from V and 1 base from J, the gap between germline ends came to 15 bases. Germline CDR1 reads MDHEN; CDR2 reads SYDVKM. The CDR3 loop reads CASSFSSVTFQETQYF. In nucleotides, the CDR3 is TGTGCCAGCAGTTTTTCCTCAGTTACCTTCCAAGAGACCCAGTACTTC. Supplemented by reference TRBV28 and TRBJ2-5, the full variable domain reads DVKVTQSSRYLVKRTGEKVFLECVQDMDHENMFWYRQDPGLGLRLIYFSYDVKMKEKGDIPEGYSVSREKKERFSLILESASTNQTSMYLCASSFSSVTFQETQYFGPGTRLLVL.

The V gene is TRBV11-3, the J gene TRBJ1-1, with 9 bases aligning to TRBD1. CDR3 length: 13 residues. Per the germline V gene, CDR1 is SGHNT and CDR2 is YENEEA. J lost 5 bases, V lost 5 bases, and 3 bases had no gene match. The CDR3 coding sequence is TGTGCCAGCAGCGGACAGGGGCGGACTGAAGCTTTCTTT. Translated: CASSGQGRTEAFF.

This clone was seen more than once but under ten times. The genes are TRBV7-9 and TRBJ2-7; D is unclear. The CDR3 extends over 14 amino acids. V was trimmed by 0 bases and J by 6 bases, leaving 12 bases between them. Germline assignment: CDR1 SEHNR and CDR2 FQNEAQ (reference sequence). CDR3: CASSLASSVPEQYF. The CDR3 DNA reads TGTGCCAGCAGCTTAGCGTCGTCTGTCCCCGAGCAGTACTTC.

The gene calls are TRBV7-9 and TRBJ1-1; 8 bases line up with TRBD1. The CDR3 sequence is 14 residues long. Trimming at V came to 3 bases and at J to 3 bases, leaving 3 bases not matched to a gene. Per the germline V gene, CDR1 is SEHNR and CDR2 is FQNEAQ (reference sequence). CDR3: CASSFRGQDTEAFF. As DNA, the CDR3 is TGTGCCAGCAGCTTCAGGGGGCAGGACACTGAAGCTTTCTTT.

This chain connects TRBV27 to TRBJ2-7; a possible D gene is TRBD2 (5 bases). V gave up 4 bases and J gave up 0 bases, with 10 bases separating them. Germline CDR1 reads MNHEY; CDR2 reads SMNVEV (reference sequence). The CDR3 has 14 amino acids. Here the CDR3 DNA reads TGTGCCAGCAGTTATTCGGGAAACTCCTACGAGCAGTACTTC. It is translated as CASSYSGNSYEQYF.

The chain is built from TRBV4-2 and TRBJ1-1; 9 positions agree with TRBD1. The germline gives CDR1 LGHNA, CDR2 YNFKEQ. V dropped 1 base and J dropped 0; count of bases not matched to a gene: 6. The CDR3 extends over 17 amino acids. CDR3 coding DNA: TGTGCCAGCAGCCAAGGGACAGGGGACAGCTTGAACACTGAAGCTTTCTTT. It encodes CASSQGTGDSLNTEAFF.

The chain links TRBV15 to TRBJ2-7, with D possibly being TRBD2 (6 bases). The CDR3 totals 17 residues. Looked up from germline, CDR1 is LNHNV and CDR2 is YYDKDF (reference sequence). V lost 2 bases and J 5 bases, leaving 22 bases between the germline ends. This chain's CDR3 is CATSRITGTPGVHEQYF. The CDR3 DNA is TGTGCCACCAGCAGAATAACCGGGACCCCGGGGGTCCACGAGCAGTACTTC.

The CDR3 reads CASSEFTGGGTKNIQYF. For the CDR3, the DNA is TGCGCCAGCAGCGAATTCACAGGGGGCGGAACCAAAAACATTCAGTACTTC. The chain recombines TRBV5-1 with TRBJ2-4; TRBD1 matches at 9 bases. Germline V gives CDR1 SGHRS, CDR2 YFSETQ. V shed 4 bases, J shed 2 bases, and the junction held 10 bases outside the gene matches. This CDR3 is built from 17 residues.

The sample holds one count of this clone. Mismatch with germline at one junction end may stem from a read error. This chain joins TRBV9 and TRBJ2-6; 9 bases align to TRBD1. The germline gives CDR1 SGDLS, CDR2 YYNGEE. This CDR3 is built from 18 residues. This CDR3 reads CAGSVEGTGSSGANVLTF. Here the CDR3 DNA reads TGTGCCGGCAGCGTAGAGGGGACAGGGAGCTCTGGGGCCAACGTCCTGACTTTC.

The rearrangement joins TRBV12-3 or TRBV12-4 to TRBJ2-7, with a weak D call TRBD1 (6 bases). Trimming pared 5 bases from V and 6 bases from J, leaving 14 bases between. This CDR3 region has 13 residues. The CDR3 sequence: CASSPDRRGEQYF. CDR3 DNA sequence: TGTGCCAGCAGTCCGGACAGAAGAGGCGAGCAGTACTTC.

The rearrangement joins TRBV7-9 to TRBJ1-6; D ambiguous. This CDR3 is built from 13 residues. Germline CDR1 SEHNR, CDR2 FQNEAQ (reference sequence). V lost 4 bases and J lost 5, with 6 bases in between. The CDR3 protein is CASSSNHNSPLHF. CDR3 DNA sequence: TGTGCCAGCAGCTCTAACCATAATTCACCCCTCCACTTT.

This chain uses TRBV6-5 with TRBJ1-2, with 9 bases identical to TRBD1. There are 15 residues in the CDR3. V shed 3 bases, J shed 6 bases, and the junction held 8 bases outside the gene matches. Per the germline V gene, CDR1 is MNHEY and CDR2 is SVGAGI. CDR3 region: CASSYSNRGRDGYTF. Written as DNA, the CDR3 is TGTGCCAGCAGTTATTCCAACAGGGGGCGGGATGGCTACACCTTC.

The table lists this clone with a count of one. The chain combines TRBV6-5 with TRBJ1-4; D gene ambiguous. This CDR3 is built from 15 residues. Per germline, CDR1 MNHEY and CDR2 SVGAGI. V gave up 7 bases and J gave up 4 bases, with 16 bases separating them. This CDR3 reads CASNLMASGNEKLFF. CDR3 DNA sequence: TGTGCCAGCAACCTCATGGCCTCGGGTAATGAAAAACTGTTTTTT.

This chain links TRBV28 with TRBJ2-3, with TRBD2 as a possible D gene (7 bases). Between the trimmed V and J ends, which lost 3 bases and 6 bases, there was a span of 13 bases. CDR1 and CDR2 (germline): MDHEN, SYDVKM. The CDR3 sequence is 14 residues long. CDR3 nucleotide sequence: TGTGCCAGCAGTTTTCCCGGGGGGCGGGATACGCAGTATTTT. It is translated as CASSFPGGRDTQYF.

The CDR3 region has the DNA TGTGCCAGCAGTTTACAGGGCTACGAGCAGTACTTC. This translates into CASSLQGYEQYF. The chain combines TRBV12-3 or TRBV12-4 with TRBJ2-7; perhaps TRBD1 as D (5 bases). This CDR3 spans 12 amino acids. V lost 2 bases, J lost 3 bases, and 5 bases lay in between.

The rearrangement uses TRBV28 and TRBJ2-4; D is unclear. Trimming cost V 3 bases and J 0 bases, with 9 bases left between them. CDR3 length equals 15 residues. Germline V CDR1 and CDR2: MDHEN, SYDVKM. This CDR3 is CASSFGQLAKNIQYF. CDR3 DNA sequence: TGTGCCAGCAGTTTTGGGCAGCTAGCCAAAAACATTCAGTACTTC.

This chain joins TRBV3-1 (or the pseudogene TRBV3-2) and TRBJ2-7, with TRBD2 matching 9 bases. Unmatched junction bases numbered 4, after V lost 8 bases and J lost 2 bases. Germline values: CDR1 LGHDT, CDR2 YNNKEL (reference sequence). The length of the CDR3 is 13 residues. The CDR3 region is CASGLAGTYEQYF. CDR3 DNA sequence: TGTGCCAGCGGTCTAGCGGGGACCTACGAGCAGTACTTC.

This rearrangement joins TRBV24-1 to TRBJ2-1; the D gene is possibly TRBD2 (5 bases). Trimming cost V 3 bases and J 8 bases, with 19 bases left between them. The CDR3 runs 16 residues. The germline V gene encodes CDR1 KGHDR and CDR2 SFDVKD. In DNA form, the CDR3 reads TGTGCCACCAGTGATAGGAGAGCGGCAGAGGTAGATGAGCAGTTCTTC. It yields the protein CATSDRRAAEVDEQFF.

The chain links TRBV7-3 to TRBJ1-1; 11 bases map to TRBD1. The ends lost 5 bases at V and 4 bases at J; junction bases unmatched: 3. CDR3 size: 14 residues. Germline CDR1 is SGHTA and CDR2 is FQGTGA. CDR3 DNA sequence: TGTGCCAGCAGCCCCGGGACAGGGGGCACTGAAGCTTTCTTT. Protein: CASSPGTGGTEAFF.

The chain links TRBV11-2 to TRBJ2-2, with 10 bases lining up with TRBD1. The CDR3 totals 17 residues. Per the germline V gene, CDR1 is SGHAT and CDR2 is FQNNGV. The junction had 13 bases not matched to a gene; V was cut back by 5 bases and J by 7 bases. The CDR3 protein is CASSPRLWTGGSGELFF. The CDR3 DNA follows: TGTGCCAGCAGCCCAAGACTCTGGACAGGGGGTAGCGGGGAGCTGTTTTTT.

V is TRBV7-2 and J is TRBJ1-2, with D possibly TRBD1 on 6 matching bases. The V end lost 1 base, the J end lost 1 base, and 10 bases lay between the germline ends. The V gene's germline CDR1 is SGHTA and CDR2 FQGNSA. The CDR3 covers 15 residues. As DNA, the CDR3 is TGTGCCAGCAGCTTAGGCAGGGGAAATAACTATGGCTACACCTTC. It encodes CASSLGRGNNYGYTF.

The V and J genes are TRBV18 and TRBJ2-3; 8 nucleotides line up with TRBD2. Germline V gene lookup returns CDR1 KGHSH and CDR2 LQKENI. CDR3 size: 19 residues. Trimming cost V 4 bases and J 2 bases; bases outside gene matches: 17. The DNA of the CDR3 is TGTGCCAGCTCACTATATCCTTTTCTACGGGAGGGCTACACAGATACGCAGTATTTT. Translation: CASSLYPFLREGYTDTQYF.

V gene TRBV7-2 combines with J gene TRBJ1-2, with 8 bases that match TRBD1. There are 14 residues in the CDR3. Trimming took 2 bases from V and 5 from J; bases not matched to a gene: 4. Germline V CDR1 and CDR2: SGHTA, FQGNSA. CDR3 amino acids: CASSLQGAGYGYTF. In DNA form, the CDR3 reads TGTGCCAGCAGCTTACAGGGGGCAGGGTATGGCTACACCTTC.

The rearrangement uses TRBV7-2 and TRBJ2-7, with a weak D call TRBD2 (5 bases). This CDR3 has 15 amino acids. CDR1 and CDR2 (germline): SGHTA, FQGNSA. Trimming took off 1 base at V and 3 bases at J, with 13 bases between the two ends. CDR3 nucleotides: TGTGCCAGCAGCTTAGGGCGAGGGATAGGCTACGAGCAGTACTTC. Translated, it gives CASSLGRGIGYEQYF.